This TCR beta chain was recorded in a study of T cells in Graves' hyperthyroidism and ophthalmopathy. Whole-study findings and limits: Median prediction lead before ophthalmopathy onset was 5.5 to 7 months with the model. Ophthalmopathy was distinguished from stable hyperthyroidism by 13 V-J signatures. Clonotypes that were expanded in thyroid above 0.001 mostly appeared in blood too.

Hyperthyroidism, newly diagnosed and lasting under 2 months, affected patients aged 18 to 65. Germline assignment: CDR1 LNHDA and CDR2 SQIVND (reference sequence). This CDR3 contains 14 residues. Only a few counts were recorded for this clonotype. What it binds is unknown. There were TCR beta CDR3 regions amplified from RNA transcripts. The primer set for the first-round RT-PCR of the TCR CDR3 was HTBI. TCRdb recomputed calls from the multiplex PCR reads with MiXCR, one row per CDR3 protein. This sample has hundreds of thousands of distinct CDR3 sequences, with 15% to 20% found just once. The sequenced sample was blood. This rearrangement joins TRBV19 to TRBJ1-6; maybe TRBD1 (5 bases). This receptor was identified in a woman aged 30 to 39 with Graves' hyperthyroidism. CDR3 sequence (DNA): TGTGGTTCCGCCAGGGCGGTTGAGAATTCACCCCTCCACTTT. The encoded protein is CGSARAVENSPLHF.